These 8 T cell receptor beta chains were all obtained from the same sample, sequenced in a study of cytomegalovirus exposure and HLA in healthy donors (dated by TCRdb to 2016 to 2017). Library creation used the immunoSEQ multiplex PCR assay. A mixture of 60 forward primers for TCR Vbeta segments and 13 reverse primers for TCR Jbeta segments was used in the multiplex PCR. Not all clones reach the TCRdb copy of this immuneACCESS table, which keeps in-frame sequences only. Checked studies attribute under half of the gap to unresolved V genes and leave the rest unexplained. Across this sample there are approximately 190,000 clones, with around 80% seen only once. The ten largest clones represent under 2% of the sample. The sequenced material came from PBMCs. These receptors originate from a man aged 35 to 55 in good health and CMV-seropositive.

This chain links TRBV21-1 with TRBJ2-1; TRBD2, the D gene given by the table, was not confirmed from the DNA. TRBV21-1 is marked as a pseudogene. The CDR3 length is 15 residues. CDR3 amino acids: CASSKGLAGGPEQFF. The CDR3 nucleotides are TGTGCCAGCAGCAAAGGACTAGCGGGAGGGCCTGAGCAGTTCTTC.

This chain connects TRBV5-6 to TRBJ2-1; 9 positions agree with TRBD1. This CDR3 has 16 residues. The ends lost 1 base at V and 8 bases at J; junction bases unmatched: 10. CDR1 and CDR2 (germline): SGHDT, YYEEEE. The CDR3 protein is CASSLTGQGSVDEQFF. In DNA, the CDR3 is TGTGCCAGCAGCTTGACGGGACAGGGATCCGTTGATGAGCAGTTCTTC. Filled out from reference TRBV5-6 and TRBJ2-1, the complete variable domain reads DAGVTQSPTHLIKTRGQQVTLRCSPKSGHDTVSWYQQALGQGPQFIFQYYEEEERQRGNFPDRFSGHQFPNYSSELNVNALLLGDSALYLCASSLTGQGSVDEQFFGPGTRLTVL.

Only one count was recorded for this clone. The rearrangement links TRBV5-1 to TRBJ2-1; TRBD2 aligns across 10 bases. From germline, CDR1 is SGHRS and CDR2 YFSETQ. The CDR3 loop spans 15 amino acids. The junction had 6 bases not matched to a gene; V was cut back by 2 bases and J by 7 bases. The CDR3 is CASSLTSGMTNEQFF. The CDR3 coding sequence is TGCGCCAGCAGCTTAACTAGCGGGATGACGAATGAGCAGTTCTTC.

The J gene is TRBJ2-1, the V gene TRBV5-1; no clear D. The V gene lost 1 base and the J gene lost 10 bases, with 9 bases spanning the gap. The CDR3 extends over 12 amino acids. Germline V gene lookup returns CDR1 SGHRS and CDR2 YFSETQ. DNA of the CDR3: TGCGCCAGCAGCTTGATGCTGCGGGAGCAGTTCTTC. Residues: CASSLMLREQFF. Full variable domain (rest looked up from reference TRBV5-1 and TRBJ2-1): KAGVTQTPRYLIKTRGQQVTLSCSPISGHRSVSWYQQTPGQGLQFLFEYFSETQRNKGNFPGRFSGRQFSNSRSEMNVSTLELGDSALYLCASSLMLREQFFGPGTRLTVL.

The CDR3 coding sequence is TGCGCCAGCAGCTTGGGGGGCACCTATTCCTACGAGCAGTACTTC. Translating it yields CASSLGGTYSYEQYF. J is TRBJ2-7 and V is TRBV5-1; TRBD1 is a possible D gene (5 bases). Germline V gene data show CDR1 as SGHRS and CDR2 as YFSETQ. The length of the CDR3 is 15 residues. Trimming pared 0 bases from V and 1 base from J, leaving 11 bases between.

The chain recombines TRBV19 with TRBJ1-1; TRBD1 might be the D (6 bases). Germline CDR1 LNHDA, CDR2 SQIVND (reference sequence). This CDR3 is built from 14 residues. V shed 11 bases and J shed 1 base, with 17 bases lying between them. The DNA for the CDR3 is TGTGCCGCAGCACAGGGAATCGAGAACACTGAAGCTTTCTTT. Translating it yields CAAAQGIENTEAFF.

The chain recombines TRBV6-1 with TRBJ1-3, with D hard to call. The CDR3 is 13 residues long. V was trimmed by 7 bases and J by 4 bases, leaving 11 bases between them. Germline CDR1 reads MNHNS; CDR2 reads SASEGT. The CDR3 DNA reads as TGTGCCAGCATGGCGGGTCCCGGAAACACCATATATTTT. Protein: CASMAGPGNTIYF.

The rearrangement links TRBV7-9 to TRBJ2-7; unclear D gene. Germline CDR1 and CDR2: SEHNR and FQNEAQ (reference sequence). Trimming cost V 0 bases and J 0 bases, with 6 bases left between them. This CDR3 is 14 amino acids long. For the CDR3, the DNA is TGTGCCAGCAGCTTAGCCCCGTTCTCCTACGAGCAGTACTTC. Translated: CASSLAPFSYEQYF. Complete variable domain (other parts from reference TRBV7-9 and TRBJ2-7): DTGVSQNPRHKITKRGQNVTFRCDPISEHNRLYWYRQTLGQGPEFLTYFQNEAQLEKSRLLSDRFSAERPKGSFSTLEIQRTEQGDSAMYLCASSLAPFSYEQYFGPGTRLTVT.